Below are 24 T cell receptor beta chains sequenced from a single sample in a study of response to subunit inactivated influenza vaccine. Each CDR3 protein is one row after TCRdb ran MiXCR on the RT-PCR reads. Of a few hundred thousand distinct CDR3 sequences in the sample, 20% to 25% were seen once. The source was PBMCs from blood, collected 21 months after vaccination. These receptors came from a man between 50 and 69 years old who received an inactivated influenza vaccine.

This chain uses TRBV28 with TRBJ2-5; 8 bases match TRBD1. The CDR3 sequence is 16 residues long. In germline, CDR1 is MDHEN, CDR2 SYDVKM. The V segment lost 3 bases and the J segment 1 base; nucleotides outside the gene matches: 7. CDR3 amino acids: CASSLLPGQGQETQYF. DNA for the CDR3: TGTGCCAGCAGTTTGCTCCCTGGACAGGGCCAAGAGACCCAGTACTTC.

In DNA form, the CDR3 reads TGCAGTGCTAGGGTCAGCCAACGACGGAACACCGGGGAGCTGTTTTTT. Translating it yields CSARVSQRRNTGELFF. The chain has TRBV20-1 and TRBJ2-2; D is unclear. V was trimmed by 3 bases and J by 1 base, leaving 15 bases between them. CDR1 is DFQATT and CDR2 is SNEGSKA in the germline V gene (reference sequence). The CDR3 spans 16 residues.

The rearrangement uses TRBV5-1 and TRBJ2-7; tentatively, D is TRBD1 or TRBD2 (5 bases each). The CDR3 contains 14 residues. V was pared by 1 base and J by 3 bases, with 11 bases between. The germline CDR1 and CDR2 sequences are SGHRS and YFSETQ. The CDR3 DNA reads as TGCGCCAGCAGCTTGCGAGGGGTGGACTACGAGCAGTACTTC. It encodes CASSLRGVDYEQYF.

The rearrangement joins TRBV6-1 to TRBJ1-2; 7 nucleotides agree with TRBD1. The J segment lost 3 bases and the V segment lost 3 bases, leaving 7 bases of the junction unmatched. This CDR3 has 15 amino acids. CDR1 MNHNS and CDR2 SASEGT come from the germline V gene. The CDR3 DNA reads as TGTGCCAGCAGTGACATATCCGGGACAGACTATGGCTACACCTTC. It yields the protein CASSDISGTDYGYTF.

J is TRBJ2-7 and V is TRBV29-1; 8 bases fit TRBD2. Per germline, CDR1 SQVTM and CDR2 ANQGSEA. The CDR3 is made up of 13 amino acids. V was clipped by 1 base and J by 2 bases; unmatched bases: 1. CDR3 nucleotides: TGCAGCGTTGAAGCGGGAGGGACCTACGAGCAGTACTTC. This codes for CSVEAGGTYEQYF.

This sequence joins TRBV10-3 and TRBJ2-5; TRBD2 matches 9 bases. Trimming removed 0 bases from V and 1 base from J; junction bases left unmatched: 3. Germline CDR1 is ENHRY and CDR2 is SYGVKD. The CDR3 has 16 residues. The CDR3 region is CAISESPAGGQETQYF. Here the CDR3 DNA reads TGTGCCATCAGTGAGTCGCCAGCGGGGGGCCAAGAGACCCAGTACTTC.

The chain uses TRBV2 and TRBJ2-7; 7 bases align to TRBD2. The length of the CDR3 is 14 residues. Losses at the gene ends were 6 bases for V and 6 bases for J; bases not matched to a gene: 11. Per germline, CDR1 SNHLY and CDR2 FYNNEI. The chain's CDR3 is CASRREGFGSEQYF. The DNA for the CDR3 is TGTGCCAGCAGGAGGGAGGGGTTCGGGAGCGAGCAGTACTTC. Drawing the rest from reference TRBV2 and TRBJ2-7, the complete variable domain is EPEVTQTPSHQVTQMGQEVILRCVPISNHLYFYWYRQILGQKVEFLVSFYNNEISEKSEIFDDQFSVERPDGSNFTLKIRSTKLEDSAMYFCASRREGFGSEQYFGPGTRLTVT.

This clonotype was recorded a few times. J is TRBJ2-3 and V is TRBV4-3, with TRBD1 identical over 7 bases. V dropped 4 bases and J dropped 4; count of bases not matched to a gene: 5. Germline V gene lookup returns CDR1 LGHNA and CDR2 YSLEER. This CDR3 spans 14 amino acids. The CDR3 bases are TGCGCCAGCAGCCCTTCTGACAGGGCAGATACGCAGTATTTT. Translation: CASSPSDRADTQYF.

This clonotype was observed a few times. The CDR3 protein is CASSPGTAEAFF. CDR3 DNA: TGCGCCAGCAGCCCTGGGACGGCTGAAGCTTTCTTT. The chain combines TRBV5-1 with TRBJ1-1; the D gene is possibly TRBD1 (5 bases). Trimming pared 4 bases from V and 6 bases from J, leaving 10 bases between. The CDR3 has 12 residues. CDR1 and CDR2 from the germline V gene are SGHRS and YFSETQ.

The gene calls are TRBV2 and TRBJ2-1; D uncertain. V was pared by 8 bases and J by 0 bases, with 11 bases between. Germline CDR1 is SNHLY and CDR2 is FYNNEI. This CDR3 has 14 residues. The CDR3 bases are TGTGCCAGCTCTACAAGGAGCTCCTACAATGAGCAGTTCTTC. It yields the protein CASSTRSSYNEQFF.

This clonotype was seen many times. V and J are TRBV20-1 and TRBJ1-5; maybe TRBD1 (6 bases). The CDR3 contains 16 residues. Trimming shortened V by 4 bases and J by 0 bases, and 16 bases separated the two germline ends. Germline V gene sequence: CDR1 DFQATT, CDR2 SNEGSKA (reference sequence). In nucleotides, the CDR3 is TGCAGTGCTATAAAAAAAGACAGGTTTAGCAATCAGCCCCAGCATTTT. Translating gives CSAIKKDRFSNQPQHF.

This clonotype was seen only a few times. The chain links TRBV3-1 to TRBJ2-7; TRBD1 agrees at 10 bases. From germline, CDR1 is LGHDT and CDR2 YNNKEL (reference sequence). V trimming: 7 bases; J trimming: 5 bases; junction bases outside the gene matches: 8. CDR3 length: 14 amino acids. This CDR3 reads CASTPAGQGNEQYF. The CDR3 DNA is TGTGCCAGCACACCTGCGGGACAGGGGAACGAGCAGTACTTC.

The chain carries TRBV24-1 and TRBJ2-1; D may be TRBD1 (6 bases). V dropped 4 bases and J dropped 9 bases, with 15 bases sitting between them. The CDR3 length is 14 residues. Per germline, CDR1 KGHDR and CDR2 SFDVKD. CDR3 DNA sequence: TGTGCCACCAGTGAGCCTAACAGGGTTGGTGAGCAGTTCTTC. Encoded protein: CATSEPNRVGEQFF.

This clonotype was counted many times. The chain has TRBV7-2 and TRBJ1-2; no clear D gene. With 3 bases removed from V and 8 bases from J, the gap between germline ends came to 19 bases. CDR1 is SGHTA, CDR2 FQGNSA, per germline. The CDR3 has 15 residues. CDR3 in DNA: TGTGCCAGCAGCTTGCGGTCCGGGCAGCCCTTGGGCTACACCTTC. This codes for CASSLRSGQPLGYTF.

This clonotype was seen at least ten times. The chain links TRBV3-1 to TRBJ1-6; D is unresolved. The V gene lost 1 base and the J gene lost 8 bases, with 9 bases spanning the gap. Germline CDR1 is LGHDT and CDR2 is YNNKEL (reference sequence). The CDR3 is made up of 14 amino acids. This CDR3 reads CASSQGPGDSPLHF. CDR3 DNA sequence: TGTGCCAGCAGCCAAGGACCCGGGGATTCACCCCTCCACTTT.

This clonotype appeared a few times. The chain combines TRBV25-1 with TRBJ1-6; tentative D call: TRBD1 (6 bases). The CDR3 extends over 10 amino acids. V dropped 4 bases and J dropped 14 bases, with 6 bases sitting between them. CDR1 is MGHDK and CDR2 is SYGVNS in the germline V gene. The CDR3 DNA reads TGTGCCAGCAGTGGGGACACCCTCCACTTT. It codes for CASSGDTLHF.

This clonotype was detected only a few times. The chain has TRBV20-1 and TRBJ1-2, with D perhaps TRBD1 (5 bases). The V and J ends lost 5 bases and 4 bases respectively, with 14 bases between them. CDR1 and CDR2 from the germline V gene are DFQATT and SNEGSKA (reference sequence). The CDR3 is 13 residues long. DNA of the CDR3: TGCAGTGCTCCCGAGGGGCTGGGCTATGGCTACACCTTC. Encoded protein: CSAPEGLGYGYTF.

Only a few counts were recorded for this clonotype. The CDR3 nucleotides read TGCGCCAGCAGCCAAACCCTCGGCGGGACAGGACGCACCGGGGAGCTGTTTTTT. This gives the protein CASSQTLGGTGRTGELFF. The V gene is TRBV4-3, the J gene TRBJ2-2, with 8 bases fitting TRBD1. J gave up 4 bases and V 2 bases, and 12 bases lay outside the gene matches. The CDR3 has 18 residues. Germline V CDR1 and CDR2: LGHNA, YSLEER.

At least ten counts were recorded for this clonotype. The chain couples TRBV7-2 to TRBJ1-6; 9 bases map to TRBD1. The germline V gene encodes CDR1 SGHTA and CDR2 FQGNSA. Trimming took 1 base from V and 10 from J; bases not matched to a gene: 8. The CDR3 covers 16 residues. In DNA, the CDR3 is TGTGCCAGCAGCTTAGACAACGGACAGGGGAGATCACCCCTCCACTTT. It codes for CASSLDNGQGRSPLHF.

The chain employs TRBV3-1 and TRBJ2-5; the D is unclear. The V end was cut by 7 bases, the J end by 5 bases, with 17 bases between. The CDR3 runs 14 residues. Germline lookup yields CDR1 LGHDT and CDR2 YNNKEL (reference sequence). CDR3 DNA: TGTGCCAGCACCGCCGGGTCCGCACTGGAGACCCAGTACTTC. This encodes CASTAGSALETQYF.

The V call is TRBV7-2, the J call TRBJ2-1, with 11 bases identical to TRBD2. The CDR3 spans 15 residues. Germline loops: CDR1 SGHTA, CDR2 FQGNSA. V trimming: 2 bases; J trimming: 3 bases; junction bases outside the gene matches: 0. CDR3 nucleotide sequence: TGTGCCAGCAGCTTAACTAGCGGGGGCTACAATGAGCAGTTCTTC. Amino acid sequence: CASSLTSGGYNEQFF.

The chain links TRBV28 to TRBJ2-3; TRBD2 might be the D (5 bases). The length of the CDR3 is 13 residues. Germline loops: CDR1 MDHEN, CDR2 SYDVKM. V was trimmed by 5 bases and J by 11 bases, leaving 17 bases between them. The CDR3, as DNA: TGTGCCAGCAGTGGCCTTTCCGAGGGTAGGCAGTATTTT. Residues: CASSGLSEGRQYF.

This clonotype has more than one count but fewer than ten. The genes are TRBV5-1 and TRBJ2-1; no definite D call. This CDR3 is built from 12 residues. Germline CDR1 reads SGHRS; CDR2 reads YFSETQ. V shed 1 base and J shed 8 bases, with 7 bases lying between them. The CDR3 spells CASSLSGDEQFF. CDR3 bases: TGCGCCAGCAGCTTGTCTGGCGATGAGCAGTTCTTC.

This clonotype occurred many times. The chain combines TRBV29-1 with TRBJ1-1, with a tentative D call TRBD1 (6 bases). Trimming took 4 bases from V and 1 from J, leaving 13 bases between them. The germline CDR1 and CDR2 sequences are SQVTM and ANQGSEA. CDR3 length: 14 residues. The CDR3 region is CSVVIARGNTEAFF. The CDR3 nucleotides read TGCAGCGTTGTTATCGCCAGGGGGAACACTGAAGCTTTCTTT.